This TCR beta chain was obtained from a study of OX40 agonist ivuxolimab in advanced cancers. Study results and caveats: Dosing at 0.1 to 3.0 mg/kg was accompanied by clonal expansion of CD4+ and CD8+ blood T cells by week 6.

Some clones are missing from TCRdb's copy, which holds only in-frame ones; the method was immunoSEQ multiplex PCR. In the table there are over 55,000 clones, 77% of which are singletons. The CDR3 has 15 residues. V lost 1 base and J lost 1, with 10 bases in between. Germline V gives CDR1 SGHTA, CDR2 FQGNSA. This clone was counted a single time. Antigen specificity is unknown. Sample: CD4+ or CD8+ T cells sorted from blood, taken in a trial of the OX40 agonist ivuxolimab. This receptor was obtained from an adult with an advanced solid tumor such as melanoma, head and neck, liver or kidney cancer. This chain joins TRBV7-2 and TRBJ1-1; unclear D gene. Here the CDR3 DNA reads TGTGCCAGCAGCTTAGTAGGCCGGGGGAACACTGAAGCTTTCTTT. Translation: CASSLVGRGNTEAFF.